Shown below are 13 T cell receptor beta chains from a single sample sequenced in a study of CD8 T cells in Susac syndrome. RNA amounts of about 0.45 to 1 ug underwent reverse transcription with random hexamers. One entry per CDR3 protein, called by TCRdb with MiXCR from the immunoSEQ multiplex PCR reads. The table lists approximately 230,000 distinct CDR3 sequences, just over 90% of them singletons. Specimen: CD4+ T cells from PBMCs. These receptors came from a human donor with multiple sclerosis.

The rearrangement joins TRBV30 to TRBJ2-7; TRBD2 is a possible D gene (5 bases). V dropped 7 bases and J dropped 0 bases, with 10 bases sitting between them. This CDR3 comprises 12 residues. Germline V gene data show CDR1 as GTSNPN and CDR2 as SVGIG (reference sequence). Here the CDR3 reads CASGKSSYEQYF. CDR3 nucleotides: TGTGCCTCCGGGAAGAGCTCCTACGAGCAGTACTTC.

This clonotype appeared a single time. The chain employs TRBV9 and TRBJ2-5, with D perhaps being TRBD1 or TRBD2 (5 bases each). The CDR3 has 15 amino acids. The V gene's germline CDR1 is SGDLS and CDR2 YYNGEE. Trimming stripped 0 bases from V and 4 bases from J, with 13 bases between. CDR3 protein: CASSVGEGLGETQYF. As DNA, the CDR3 is TGTGCCAGCAGCGTAGGAGAGGGGCTAGGAGAGACCCAGTACTTC.

This clonotype showed up just once. The chain's CDR3 is CGIRDTEAFF. CDR3 DNA sequence: TGCGGGATTCGTGACACTGAAGCTTTCTTT. The chain carries TRBV29-1 and TRBJ1-1; D is unresolved. This CDR3 is 10 amino acids long. CDR1 and CDR2 from the germline V gene are SQVTM and ANQGSEA.

The rearrangement uses TRBV3-1 and TRBJ2-1, with TRBD2 matching 7 bases. Unmatched junction bases numbered 6, after V lost 1 base and J lost 6 bases. The CDR3 is made up of 15 amino acids. Germline CDR1 reads LGHDT; CDR2 reads YNNKEL (reference sequence). CDR3 in amino acids: CASSQGPRTSNEQFF. The CDR3 DNA reads TGTGCCAGCAGCCAAGGCCCCCGGACTAGCAATGAGCAGTTCTTC.

This clonotype was seen a handful of times. The chain uses TRBV4-1 and TRBJ1-3; no clear D gene. The V gene lost 5 bases and the J gene lost 4 bases, with 15 bases spanning the gap. Per the germline V gene, CDR1 is MGHRA and CDR2 is YSYEKL. The CDR3 is 15 amino acids. Here the CDR3 reads CASSGRGFSGNTIYF. As DNA, the CDR3 is TGCGCCAGCAGCGGTCGAGGGTTTTCAGGAAACACCATATATTTT.

The rearrangement links TRBV3-1 to TRBJ2-7, with D possibly matching TRBD1 (5 bases). CDR1 and CDR2 (germline): LGHDT, YNNKEL (reference sequence). Trimming took 1 base from V and 3 from J, leaving 10 bases between them. This CDR3 has 14 amino acids. The CDR3 nucleotides are TGTGCCAGCAGCCAAGCAGGGATCAACTACGAGCAGTACTTC. It translates to CASSQAGINYEQYF.

V usage is TRBV20-1 and J usage is TRBJ2-3; TRBD1 aligns across 9 bases. CDR3 length equals 16 residues. Germline loops: CDR1 DFQATT, CDR2 SNEGSKA (reference sequence). J gave up 1 base and V 6 bases, and 11 bases lay outside the gene matches. CDR3 region: CSAVHHRGPGTDTQYF. Written as DNA, the CDR3 is TGCAGTGCCGTACACCACAGGGGGCCGGGCACAGATACGCAGTATTTT.

The V gene is TRBV24-1, the J gene TRBJ1-2, with D maybe TRBD1 (5 bases). Trimming shortened V by 2 bases and J by 6 bases, and 9 bases separated the two germline ends. CDR3 length: 13 amino acids. CDR1 KGHDR and CDR2 SFDVKD come from the germline V gene. Here the CDR3 DNA reads TGTGCCACCAGTGATTGGGGGGGAGATGGCTACACCTTC. Translation: CATSDWGGDGYTF.

The CDR3 nucleotides are TGTGCCAGCAGCTTGGCCGACGGCTATGAGCAGTTCTTC. As protein: CASSLADGYEQFF. The chain couples TRBV5-4 to TRBJ2-1; D ambiguous. The V gene lost 0 bases and the J gene lost 8 bases, with 9 bases spanning the gap. Germline CDR1 SGHNT, CDR2 YYREEE (reference sequence). The CDR3 runs to 13 residues.

V gene TRBV7-2 combines with J gene TRBJ2-5; TRBD2 matches 7 bases. Trimming cost V 2 bases and J 3 bases; bases outside gene matches: 3. Germline loops: CDR1 SGHTA, CDR2 FQGNSA. The CDR3 consists of 14 residues. As DNA, the CDR3 is TGTGCCAGCAGCTTACAACTAGCGAAAGAGACCCAGTACTTC. As protein: CASSLQLAKETQYF.

This clonotype was picked up one time. V is TRBV18 and J is TRBJ1-2, with unresolved D. CDR3 length equals 15 residues. The germline gives CDR1 KGHSH, CDR2 LQKENI. The V gene lost 2 bases and the J gene lost 2 bases, with 12 bases spanning the gap. CDR3 loop: CASSPSVEGNYGYTF. CDR3 coding DNA: TGTGCCAGCTCACCAAGCGTGGAAGGGAACTATGGCTACACCTTC.

V and J are TRBV4-1 and TRBJ2-7, with TRBD2 matching over 12 bases. Germline trimming cut 4 bases from V and 3 bases from J; bases unmatched to any gene: 7. This CDR3 comprises 16 residues. Germline CDR1 and CDR2: MGHRA and YSYEKL. The CDR3 protein is CASSPRTSGVLYEQYF. CDR3 nucleotide sequence: TGCGCCAGCAGCCCCCGGACTAGCGGGGTTCTCTACGAGCAGTACTTC.

V gene TRBV20-1 combines with J gene TRBJ2-2, with 10 bases lining up with TRBD2. V lost 5 bases and J lost 6; bases outside the gene matches: 6. This CDR3 has 14 amino acids. Per the germline V gene, CDR1 is DFQATT and CDR2 is SNEGSKA (reference sequence). CDR3 sequence: CSAYSGRGPGELFF. CDR3 bases: TGCAGTGCTTACAGCGGGAGGGGGCCCGGGGAGCTGTTTTTT.